This is a list of T cell receptor beta chains from one sample in a study of T-cell reconstitution after alpha-beta-depleted transplantation in children. TCRdb re-called the PCR reads through MiXCR, storing one row per CDR3 protein. The table records about 200,000 distinct CDR3 sequences, about 8.4% of them present only once. This specimen was PBMCs, mostly from graft donor cells, taken 360 days after TCRalphabeta/CD19-depleted stem cell transplant. The origin of the receptors is a male patient between 2 and 10 years old who had a stem cell transplant for acute myeloid leukemia, so the T cells may come from the graft donor. The CDR3 runs from the conserved cysteine through the conserved F or W. The D gene is left open where the match is weak. For some rows the clone size is stated as once, few or many, or as a class when expanded; others skip it.

>few|TRBD2|TRBV20-1|TRBJ2-7
TGCAGTGCTAGTTCCCGGACTAGCGGTTACGAGCAGTACTTC
CSASSRTSGYEQYF
>few|.|TRBV7-2|TRBJ1-5
TGTGCCAGCAGCTTAGCGTCGAGGATAGATAGCAATCAGCCCCAGCATTTT
CASSLASRIDSNQPQHF
>few|.|TRBV4-1|TRBJ2-5
TGCGCCAGCAGCCACCCGCTTATGGAGACCCAGTACTTC
CASSHPLMETQYF
>few|TRBD2|TRBV7-3|TRBJ2-1
TGTGCCAGCAGCTTTATAGCGGGAGGTCTTAATGAGCAGTTCTTC
CASSFIAGGLNEQFF
>.|TRBD2|TRBV27|TRBJ2-3
TGTGCCAGCAGTTTGTTAGGGACCGGGACTAGCGACACAGATACGCAGTATTTT
CASSLLGTGTSDTDTQYF
>few|TRBD2|TRBV25-1|TRBJ2-7
TGTGCCAGCAGTGAATGGGGGGGCGAGCAGTACTTC
CASSEWGGEQYF
>many|.|TRBV12-3/TRBV12-4|TRBJ2-1
TGTGCCAGCAGTTTTTTGAGTCTCGGGAATGAGCAGTTCTTC
CASSFLSLGNEQFF
>.|TRBD1|TRBV24-1|TRBJ2-2
TGTGCCACCAGCCACGGACAGGGGGCCGGGGAGCTGTTTTTT
CATSHGQGAGELFF
>few|TRBD1|TRBV12-3/TRBV12-4|TRBJ2-3
TGTGCCAGCAGCCCTTCCAGGACAGGGGGCGATACGCAGTATTTT
CASSPSRTGGDTQYF
>many|.|TRBV7-2|TRBJ2-3
TGTGCCAGCAGCTTACCGATGGGTACGCAGTATTTT
CASSLPMGTQYF
>few|.|TRBV13|TRBJ2-3
TGTGCCAGCAGGCCCCCAGTAACAGATACGCAGTATTTT
CASRPPVTDTQYF